This TCR beta chain derives from a study of breast tumors, draining lymph nodes, adjacent tissues. Axillary draining lymph nodes of breast cancer patients supplied the node samples. Trimming took off 2 bases at V and 5 bases at J, with 11 bases between the two ends. Germline CDR1 is SGHKS and CDR2 is YYEKEE (reference sequence). The CDR3 sequence is 15 residues long. This clonotype showed up many times. Its antigen is unknown. TCRdb used MiXCR to reprocess the multiplex PCR reads, holding one entry per CDR3 protein. Here the sample spans over 250,000 distinct CDR3 sequences, around 30% being singletons. Findings and limits, study-wide: Tumor repertoires ranked between lymph nodes and nontumor tissue in diversity, with V and J gene preferences. Tumor T cell lymph node origin was a supported hypothesis, not proven. Compared with basal-like, luminal-like tumors shared significantly more repertoire with nontumor tissue. Most tumor T cells seemingly derive from lymph node, then expand in tumor.

This receptor was obtained from a female donor with breast cancer. Some clones in this sample may be carry-over from other donors' samples. The chain couples TRBV5-5 to TRBJ1-6, with D uncertain. Sequencing used axillary lymph node tissue. CDR3: CASSFNRANNSPLHF. For the CDR3, the DNA is TGTGCCAGCAGCTTTAACAGAGCTAATAATTCACCCCTCCACTTT. The full variable domain, with the rest looked up from reference TRBV5-5 and TRBJ1-6, is DAGVTQSPTHLIKTRGQQVTLRCSPISGHKSVSWYQQVLGQGPQFIFQYYEKEERGRGNFPDRFSARQFPNYSSELNVNALLLGDSALYLCASSFNRANNSPLHFGNGTRLTVT.